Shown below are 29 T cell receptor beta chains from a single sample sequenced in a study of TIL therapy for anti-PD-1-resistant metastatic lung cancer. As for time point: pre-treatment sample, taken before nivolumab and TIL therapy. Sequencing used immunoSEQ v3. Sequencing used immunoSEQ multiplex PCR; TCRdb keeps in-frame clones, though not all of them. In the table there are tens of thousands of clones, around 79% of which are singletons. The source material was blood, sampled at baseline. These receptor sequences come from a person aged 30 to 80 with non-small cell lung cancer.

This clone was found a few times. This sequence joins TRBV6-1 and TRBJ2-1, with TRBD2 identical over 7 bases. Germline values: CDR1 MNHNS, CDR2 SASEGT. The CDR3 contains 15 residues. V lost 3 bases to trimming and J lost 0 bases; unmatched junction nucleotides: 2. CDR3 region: CASSDTGGSYNEQFF. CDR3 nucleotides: TGTGCCAGCAGTGACACGGGGGGCTCCTACAATGAGCAGTTCTTC.

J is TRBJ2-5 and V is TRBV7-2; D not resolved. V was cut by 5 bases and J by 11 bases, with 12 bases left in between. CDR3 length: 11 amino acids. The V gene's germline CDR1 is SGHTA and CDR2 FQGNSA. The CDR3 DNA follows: TGTGCCAGCAGCGAGACACCGGTTCAGTACTTC. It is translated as CASSETPVQYF.

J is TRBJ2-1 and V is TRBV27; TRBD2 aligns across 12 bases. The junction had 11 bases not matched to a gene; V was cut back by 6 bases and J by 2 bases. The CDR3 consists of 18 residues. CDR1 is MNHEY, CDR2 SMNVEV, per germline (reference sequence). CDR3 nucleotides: TGTGCCAGCAGGAGTAGGCTAGCGGGAGGGCCGGCCTACAATGAGCAGTTCTTC. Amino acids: CASRSRLAGGPAYNEQFF.

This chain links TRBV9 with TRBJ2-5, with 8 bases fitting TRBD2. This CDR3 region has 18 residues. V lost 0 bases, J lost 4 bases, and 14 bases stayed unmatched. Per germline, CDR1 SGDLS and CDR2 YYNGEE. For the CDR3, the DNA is TGTGCCAGCAGCGTAGGGGTGGACGGGGGGGCGAATCGAGAGACCCAGTACTTC. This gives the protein CASSVGVDGGANRETQYF.

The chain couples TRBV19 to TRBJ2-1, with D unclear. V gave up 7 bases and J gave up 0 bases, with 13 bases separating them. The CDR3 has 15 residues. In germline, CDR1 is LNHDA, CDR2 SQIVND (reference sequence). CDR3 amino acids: CASTPAARSYNEQFF. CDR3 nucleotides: TGTGCCAGTACCCCAGCCGCCCGCTCCTACAATGAGCAGTTCTTC.

CDR3 sequence reads: CAWTPLLSFTPTLQYF. In nucleotides, the CDR3 is TGTGCCTGGACTCCTCTTTTGTCCTTTACGCCTACCTTGCAGTACTTC. The chain recombines TRBV30 with TRBJ2-7; D is unresolved. The CDR3 loop spans 16 amino acids. V lost 4 bases and J lost 9, with 28 bases in between. The germline CDR1 and CDR2 sequences are GTSNPN and SVGIG (reference sequence).

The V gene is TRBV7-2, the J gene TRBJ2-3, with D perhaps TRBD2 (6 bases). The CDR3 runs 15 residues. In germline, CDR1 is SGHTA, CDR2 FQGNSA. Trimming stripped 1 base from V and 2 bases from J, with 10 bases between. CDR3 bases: TGTGCCAGCAGCTTAGTGGCGGGGACCACAGATACGCAGTATTTT. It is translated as CASSLVAGTTDTQYF. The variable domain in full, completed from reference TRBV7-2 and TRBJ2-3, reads GAGVSQSPSNKVTEKGKDVELRCDPISGHTALYWYRQSLGQGLEFLIYFQGNSAPDKSGLPSDRFSAERTGGSVSTLTIQRTQQEDSAVYLCASSLVAGTTDTQYFGPGTRLTVL.

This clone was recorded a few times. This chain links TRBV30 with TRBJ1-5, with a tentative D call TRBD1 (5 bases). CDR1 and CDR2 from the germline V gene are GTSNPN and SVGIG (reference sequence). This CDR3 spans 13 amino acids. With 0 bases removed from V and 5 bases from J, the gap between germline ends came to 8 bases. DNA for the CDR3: TGTGCCTGGAGTGTGGGGACCTATCAGCCCCAGCATTTT. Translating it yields CAWSVGTYQPQHF.

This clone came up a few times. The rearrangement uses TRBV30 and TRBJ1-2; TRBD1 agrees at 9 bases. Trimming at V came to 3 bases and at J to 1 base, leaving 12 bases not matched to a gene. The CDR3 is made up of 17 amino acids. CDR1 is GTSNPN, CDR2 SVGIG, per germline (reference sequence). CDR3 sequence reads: CAWRGWDREFFNYGYTF. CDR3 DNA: TGTGCCTGGAGGGGGTGGGACAGGGAGTTCTTTAACTATGGCTACACCTTC.

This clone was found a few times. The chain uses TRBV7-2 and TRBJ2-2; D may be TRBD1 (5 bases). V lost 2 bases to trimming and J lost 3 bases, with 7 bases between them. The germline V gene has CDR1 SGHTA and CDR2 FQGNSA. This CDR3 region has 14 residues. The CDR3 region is CASSLQGYTGELFF. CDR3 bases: TGTGCCAGCAGCTTACAGGGTTACACCGGGGAGCTGTTTTTT.

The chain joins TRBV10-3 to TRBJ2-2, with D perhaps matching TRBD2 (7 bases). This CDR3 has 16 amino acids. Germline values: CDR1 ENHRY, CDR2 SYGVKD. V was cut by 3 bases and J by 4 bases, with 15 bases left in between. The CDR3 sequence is CAISDPTRGGTGELFF. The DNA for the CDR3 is TGTGCCATCAGTGACCCGACTAGGGGGGGCACCGGGGAGCTGTTTTTT.

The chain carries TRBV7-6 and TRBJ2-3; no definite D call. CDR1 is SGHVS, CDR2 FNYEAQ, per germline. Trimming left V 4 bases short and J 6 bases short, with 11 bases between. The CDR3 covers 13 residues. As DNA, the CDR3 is TGTGCCAGCAGCTCCGAGAATCTGGATACGCAGTATTTT. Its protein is CASSSENLDTQYF.

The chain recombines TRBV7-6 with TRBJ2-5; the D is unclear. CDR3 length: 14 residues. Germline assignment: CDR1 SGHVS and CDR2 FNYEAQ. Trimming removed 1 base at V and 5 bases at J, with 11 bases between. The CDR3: CASSLGTSRETQYF. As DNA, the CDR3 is TGTGCCAGCAGCTTAGGGACCTCTAGGGAGACCCAGTACTTC.

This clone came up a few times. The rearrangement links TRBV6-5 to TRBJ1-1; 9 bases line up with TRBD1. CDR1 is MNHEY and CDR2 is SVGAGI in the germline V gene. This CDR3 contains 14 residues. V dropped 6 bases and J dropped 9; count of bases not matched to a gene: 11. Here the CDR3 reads CASSTGNRGLKAFF. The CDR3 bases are TGTGCCAGCAGCACCGGAAACAGGGGGCTAAAAGCTTTCTTT.

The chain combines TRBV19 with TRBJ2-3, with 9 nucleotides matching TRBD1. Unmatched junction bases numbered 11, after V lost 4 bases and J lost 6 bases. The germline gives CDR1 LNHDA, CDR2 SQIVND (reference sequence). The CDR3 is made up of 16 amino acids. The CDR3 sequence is CASSTYTGTGWDTQYF. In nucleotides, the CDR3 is TGTGCCAGTAGTACATATACCGGGACAGGGTGGGATACGCAGTATTTT.

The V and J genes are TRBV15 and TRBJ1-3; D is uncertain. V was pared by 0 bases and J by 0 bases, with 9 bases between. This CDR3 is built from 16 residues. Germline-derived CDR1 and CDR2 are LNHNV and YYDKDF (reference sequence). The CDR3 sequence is CATSREHSSSGNTIYF. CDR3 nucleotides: TGTGCCACCAGCAGAGAACACTCAAGCTCTGGAAACACCATATATTTT.

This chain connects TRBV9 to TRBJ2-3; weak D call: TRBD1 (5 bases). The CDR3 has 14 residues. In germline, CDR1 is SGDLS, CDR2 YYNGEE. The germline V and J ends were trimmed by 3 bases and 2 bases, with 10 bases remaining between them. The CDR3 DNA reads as TGTGCCAGCAGCGGACAGTCTTACACAGATACGCAGTATTTT. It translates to CASSGQSYTDTQYF.

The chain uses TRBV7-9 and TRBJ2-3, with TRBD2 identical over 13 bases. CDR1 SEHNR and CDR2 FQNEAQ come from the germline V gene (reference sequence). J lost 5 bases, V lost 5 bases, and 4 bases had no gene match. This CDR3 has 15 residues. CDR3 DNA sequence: TGTGCCAGCAGCCAGACTAGCGGGGGGATAGATACGCAGTATTTT. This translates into CASSQTSGGIDTQYF.

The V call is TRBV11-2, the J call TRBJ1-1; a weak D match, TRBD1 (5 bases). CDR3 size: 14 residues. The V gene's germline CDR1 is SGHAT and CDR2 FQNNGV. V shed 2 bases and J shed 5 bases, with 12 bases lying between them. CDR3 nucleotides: TGTGCCAGCAGCTTAAACGGGGCGCGAACTGAAGCTTTCTTT. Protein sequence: CASSLNGARTEAFF. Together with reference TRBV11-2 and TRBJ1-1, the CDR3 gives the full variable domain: EAGVAQSPRYKIIEKRQSVAFWCNPISGHATLYWYQQILGQGPKLLIQFQNNGVVDDSQLPKDRFSAERLKGVDSTLKIQPAKLEDSAVYLCASSLNGARTEAFFGQGTRLTVV.

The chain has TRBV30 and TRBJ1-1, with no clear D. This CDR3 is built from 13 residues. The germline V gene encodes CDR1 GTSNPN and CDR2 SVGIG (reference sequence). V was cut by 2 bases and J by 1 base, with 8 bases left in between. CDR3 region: CAWSSTGNTEAFF. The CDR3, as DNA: TGTGCCTGGAGTTCGACTGGGAACACTGAAGCTTTCTTT.

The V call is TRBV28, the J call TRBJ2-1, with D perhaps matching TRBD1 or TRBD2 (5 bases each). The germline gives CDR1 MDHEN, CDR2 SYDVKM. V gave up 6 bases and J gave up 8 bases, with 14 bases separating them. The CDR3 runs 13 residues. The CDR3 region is CASSTGAEDEQFF. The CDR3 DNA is TGTGCCAGCAGCACCGGGGCGGAAGATGAGCAGTTCTTC.

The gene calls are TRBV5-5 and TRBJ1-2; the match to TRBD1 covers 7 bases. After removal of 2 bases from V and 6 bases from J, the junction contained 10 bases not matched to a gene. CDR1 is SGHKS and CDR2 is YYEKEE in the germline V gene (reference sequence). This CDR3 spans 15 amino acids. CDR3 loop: CASSFRQGPLDGYTF. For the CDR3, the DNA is TGTGCCAGCAGCTTTAGACAGGGCCCTTTGGATGGCTACACCTTC.

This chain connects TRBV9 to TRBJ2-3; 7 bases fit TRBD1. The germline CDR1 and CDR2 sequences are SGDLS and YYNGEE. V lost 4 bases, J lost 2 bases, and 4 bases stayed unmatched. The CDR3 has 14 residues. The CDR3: CASSPGQNTDTQYF. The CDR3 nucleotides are TGTGCCAGCAGCCCGGGACAGAACACAGATACGCAGTATTTT.

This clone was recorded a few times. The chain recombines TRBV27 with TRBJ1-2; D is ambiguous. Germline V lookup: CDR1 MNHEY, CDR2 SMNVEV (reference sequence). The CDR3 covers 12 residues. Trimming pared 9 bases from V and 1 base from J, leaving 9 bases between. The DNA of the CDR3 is TGTGCCAGACACGGGCATAACTATGGCTACACCTTC. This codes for CARHGHNYGYTF.

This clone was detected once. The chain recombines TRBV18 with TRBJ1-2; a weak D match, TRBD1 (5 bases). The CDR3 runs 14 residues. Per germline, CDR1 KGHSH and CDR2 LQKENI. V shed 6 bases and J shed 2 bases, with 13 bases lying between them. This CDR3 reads CASSPGGSNYGYTF. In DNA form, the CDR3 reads TGTGCCAGCTCCCCCGGGGGGTCGAACTATGGCTACACCTTC.

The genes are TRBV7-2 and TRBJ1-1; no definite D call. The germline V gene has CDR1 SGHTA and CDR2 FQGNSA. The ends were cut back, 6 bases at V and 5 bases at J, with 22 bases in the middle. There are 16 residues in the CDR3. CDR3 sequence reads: CASSTKTAIAGTEAFF. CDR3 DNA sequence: TGTGCCAGCAGTACTAAAACCGCCATTGCGGGGACTGAAGCTTTCTTT.

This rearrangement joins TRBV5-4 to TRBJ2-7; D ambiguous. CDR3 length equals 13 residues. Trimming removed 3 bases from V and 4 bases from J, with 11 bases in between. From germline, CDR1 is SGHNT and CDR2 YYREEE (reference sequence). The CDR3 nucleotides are TGTGCCAGCAGCTCTCCAGGAGTTTACGAGCAGTACTTC. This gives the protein CASSSPGVYEQYF.

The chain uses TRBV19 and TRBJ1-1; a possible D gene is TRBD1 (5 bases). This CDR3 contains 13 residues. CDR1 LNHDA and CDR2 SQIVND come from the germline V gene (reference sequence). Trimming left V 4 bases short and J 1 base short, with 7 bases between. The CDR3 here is CASSRGRNTEAFF. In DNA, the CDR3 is TGTGCCAGTAGTAGGGGCAGGAACACTGAAGCTTTCTTT.

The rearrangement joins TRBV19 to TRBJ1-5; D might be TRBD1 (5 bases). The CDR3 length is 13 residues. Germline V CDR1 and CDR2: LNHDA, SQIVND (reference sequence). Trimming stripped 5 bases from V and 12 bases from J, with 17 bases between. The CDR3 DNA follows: TGTGCCAGTAGTGGTGACAGTCGCGGCGACCAGCATTTT. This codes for CASSGDSRGDQHF.